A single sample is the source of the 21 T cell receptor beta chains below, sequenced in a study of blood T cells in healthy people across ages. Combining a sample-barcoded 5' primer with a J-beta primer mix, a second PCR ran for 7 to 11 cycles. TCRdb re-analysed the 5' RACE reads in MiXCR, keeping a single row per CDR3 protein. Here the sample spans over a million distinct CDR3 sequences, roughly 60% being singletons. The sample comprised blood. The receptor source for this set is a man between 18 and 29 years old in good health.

CDR3 loop: CANRPTGNTYEQYF. CDR3 nucleotides: TGTGCCAACAGACCCACAGGGAATACCTACGAGCAGTACTTC. The chain is built from TRBV27 and TRBJ2-4, with D possibly being TRBD1 (6 bases). The DNA end is more similar to TRBJ2-7, so the J call may be wrong. This CDR3 region has 14 residues. The germline CDR1 and CDR2 sequences are MNHEY and SMNVEV (reference sequence).

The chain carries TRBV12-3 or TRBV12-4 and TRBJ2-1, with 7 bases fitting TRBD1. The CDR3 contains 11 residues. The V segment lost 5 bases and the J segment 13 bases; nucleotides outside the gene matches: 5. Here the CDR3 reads CASSLRDSQFF. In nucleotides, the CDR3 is TGTGCCAGCAGTCTAAGGGACAGCCAGTTCTTC.

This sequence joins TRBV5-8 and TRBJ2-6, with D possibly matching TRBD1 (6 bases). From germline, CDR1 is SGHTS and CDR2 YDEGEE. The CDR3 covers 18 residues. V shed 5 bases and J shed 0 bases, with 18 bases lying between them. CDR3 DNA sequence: TGTGCCAGCAGGTACAGGGCCCGAACGAGCTCTGGGGCCAACGTCCTGACTTTC. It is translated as CASRYRARTSSGANVLTF.

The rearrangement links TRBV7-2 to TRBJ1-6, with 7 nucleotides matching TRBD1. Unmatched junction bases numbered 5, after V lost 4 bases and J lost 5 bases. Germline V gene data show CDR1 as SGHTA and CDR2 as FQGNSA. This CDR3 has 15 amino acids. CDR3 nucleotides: TGTGCCAGCAGCTATGGGACAGTTAATAATTCACCCCTCCACTTT. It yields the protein CASSYGTVNNSPLHF.

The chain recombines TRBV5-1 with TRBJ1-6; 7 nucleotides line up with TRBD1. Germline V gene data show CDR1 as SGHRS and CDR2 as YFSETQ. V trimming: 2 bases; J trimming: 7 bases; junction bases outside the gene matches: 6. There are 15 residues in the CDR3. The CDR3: CASSLPGQRNSPLHF. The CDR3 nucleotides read TGCGCCAGCAGCTTACCGGGACAGCGAAATTCACCCCTCCACTTT.

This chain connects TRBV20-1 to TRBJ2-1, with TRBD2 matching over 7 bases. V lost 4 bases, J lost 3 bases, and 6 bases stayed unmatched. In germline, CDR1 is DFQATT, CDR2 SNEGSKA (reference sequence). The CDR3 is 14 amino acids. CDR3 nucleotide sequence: TGCAGTGCTACACCTCGGGACTACTACAATGAGCAGTTCTTC. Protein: CSATPRDYYNEQFF.

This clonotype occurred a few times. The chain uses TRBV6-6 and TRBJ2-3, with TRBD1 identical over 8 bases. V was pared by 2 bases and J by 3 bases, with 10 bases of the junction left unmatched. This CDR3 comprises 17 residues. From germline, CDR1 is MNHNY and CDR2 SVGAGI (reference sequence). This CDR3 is CASSYAGQGDFTDTQYF. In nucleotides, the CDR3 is TGTGCCAGCAGTTACGCTGGACAGGGAGACTTTACAGATACGCAGTATTTT.

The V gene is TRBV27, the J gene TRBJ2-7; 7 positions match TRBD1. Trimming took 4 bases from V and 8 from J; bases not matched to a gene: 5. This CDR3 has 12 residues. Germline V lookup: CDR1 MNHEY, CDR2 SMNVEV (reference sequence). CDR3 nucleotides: TGTGCCAGCAGTTCGGACAGGCAGCAGCAGTACTTC. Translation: CASSSDRQQQYF.

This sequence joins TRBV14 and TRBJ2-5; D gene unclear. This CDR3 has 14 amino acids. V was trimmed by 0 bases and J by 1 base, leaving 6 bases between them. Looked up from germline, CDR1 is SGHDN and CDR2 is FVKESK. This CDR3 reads CASSQERFQETQYF. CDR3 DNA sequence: TGTGCCAGCAGCCAAGAACGATTCCAAGAGACCCAGTACTTC.

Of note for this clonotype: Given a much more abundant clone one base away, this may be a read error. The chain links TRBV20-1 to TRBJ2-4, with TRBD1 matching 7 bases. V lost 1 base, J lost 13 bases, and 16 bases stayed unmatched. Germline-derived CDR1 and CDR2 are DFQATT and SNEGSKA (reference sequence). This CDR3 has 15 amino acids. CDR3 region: CSARVGDRVSEPQYF. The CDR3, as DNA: TGCAGTGCTAGAGTTGGAGACAGGGTTTCAGAGCCCCAGTACTTC.

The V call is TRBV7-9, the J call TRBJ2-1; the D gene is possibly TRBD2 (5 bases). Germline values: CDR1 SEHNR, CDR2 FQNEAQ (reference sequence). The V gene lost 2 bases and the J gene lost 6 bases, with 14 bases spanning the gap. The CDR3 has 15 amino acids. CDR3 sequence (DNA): TGTGCCAGCAGCTTAACTTACCTAGCAGGCAATGAGCAGTTCTTC. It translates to CASSLTYLAGNEQFF. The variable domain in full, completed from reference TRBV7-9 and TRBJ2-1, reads DTGVSQNPRHKITKRGQNVTFRCDPISEHNRLYWYRQTLGQGPEFLTYFQNEAQLEKSRLLSDRFSAERPKGSFSTLEIQRTEQGDSAMYLCASSLTYLAGNEQFFGPGTRLTVL.

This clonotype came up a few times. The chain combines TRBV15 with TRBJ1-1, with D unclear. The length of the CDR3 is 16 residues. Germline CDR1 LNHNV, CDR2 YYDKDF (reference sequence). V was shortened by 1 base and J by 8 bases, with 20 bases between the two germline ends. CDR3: CATSRGSPNGAEEAFF. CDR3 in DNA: TGTGCCACCAGCAGAGGTAGTCCCAATGGAGCAGAGGAAGCTTTCTTT.

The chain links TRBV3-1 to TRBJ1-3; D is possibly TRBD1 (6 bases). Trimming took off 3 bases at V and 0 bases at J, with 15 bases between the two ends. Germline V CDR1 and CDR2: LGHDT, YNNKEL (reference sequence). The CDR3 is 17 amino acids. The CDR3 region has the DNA TGTGCCAGCAGCCACCTTGGGGCGGGACACTCTGGAAACACCATATATTTT. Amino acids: CASSHLGAGHSGNTIYF.

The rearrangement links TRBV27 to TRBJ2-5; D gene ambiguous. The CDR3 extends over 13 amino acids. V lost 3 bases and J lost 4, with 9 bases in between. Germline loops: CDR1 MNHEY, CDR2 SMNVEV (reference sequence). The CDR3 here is CASSFARGETQYF. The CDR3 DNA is TGTGCCAGCAGTTTTGCCCGAGGAGAGACCCAGTACTTC.

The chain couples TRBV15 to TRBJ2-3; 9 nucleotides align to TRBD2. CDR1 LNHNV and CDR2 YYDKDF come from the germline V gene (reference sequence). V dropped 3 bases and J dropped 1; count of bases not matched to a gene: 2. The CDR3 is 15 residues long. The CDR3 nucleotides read TGTGCCACCAGCAGTAGCGGGAGTGGCACAGATACGCAGTATTTT. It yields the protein CATSSSGSGTDTQYF.

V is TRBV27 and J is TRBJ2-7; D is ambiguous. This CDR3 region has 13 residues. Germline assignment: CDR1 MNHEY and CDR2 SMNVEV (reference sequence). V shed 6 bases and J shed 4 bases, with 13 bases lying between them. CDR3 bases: TGTGCCAGCAGCATTTCAGACCTTTACGAGCAGTACTTC. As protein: CASSISDLYEQYF.

CDR3 amino acids: CSVDQGGRNYGYTF. CDR3 in DNA: TGCAGCGTTGACCAGGGAGGGAGGAACTATGGCTACACCTTC. This chain joins TRBV29-1 and TRBJ1-2; D may be TRBD1 (5 bases). Trimming cost V 3 bases and J 2 bases, with 13 bases left between them. This CDR3 has 14 amino acids. Germline V CDR1 and CDR2: SQVTM, ANQGSEA. Supplemented by reference TRBV29-1 and TRBJ1-2, the full variable domain reads SAVISQKPSRDICQRGTSLTIQCQVDSQVTMMFWYRQQPGQSLTLIATANQGSEATYESGFVIDKFPISRPNLTFSTLTVSNMSPEDSSIYLCSVDQGGRNYGYTFGSGTRLTVV.

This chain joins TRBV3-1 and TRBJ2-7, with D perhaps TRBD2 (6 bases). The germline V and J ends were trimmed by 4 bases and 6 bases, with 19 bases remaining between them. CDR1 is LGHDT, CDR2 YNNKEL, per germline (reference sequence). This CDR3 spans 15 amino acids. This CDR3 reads CASSPISGVAREQYF. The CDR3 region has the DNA TGTGCCAGCAGCCCCATCTCGGGAGTAGCGCGCGAGCAGTACTTC.

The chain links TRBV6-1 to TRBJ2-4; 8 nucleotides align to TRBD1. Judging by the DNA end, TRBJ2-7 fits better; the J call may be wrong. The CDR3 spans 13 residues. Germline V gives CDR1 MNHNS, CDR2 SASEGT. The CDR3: CACDGQGLYEQYF. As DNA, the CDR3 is TGTGCCTGCGACGGACAGGGTTTGTACGAGCAGTACTTC.

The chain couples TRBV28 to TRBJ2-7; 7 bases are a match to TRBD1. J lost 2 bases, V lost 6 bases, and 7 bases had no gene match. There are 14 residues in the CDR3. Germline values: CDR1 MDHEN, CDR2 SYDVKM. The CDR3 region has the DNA TGTGCCAGCAGAGGACAGGTGAAAACCTACGAGCAGTACTTC. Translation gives CASRGQVKTYEQYF.

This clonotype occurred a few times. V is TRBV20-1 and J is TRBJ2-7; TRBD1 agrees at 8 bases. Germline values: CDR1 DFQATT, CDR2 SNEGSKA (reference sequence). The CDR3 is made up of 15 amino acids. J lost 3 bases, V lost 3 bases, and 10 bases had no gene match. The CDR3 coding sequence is TGCAGTGCTAGGTCTTTGGGACAGGTCTACTACGAGCAGTACTTC. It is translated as CSARSLGQVYYEQYF.